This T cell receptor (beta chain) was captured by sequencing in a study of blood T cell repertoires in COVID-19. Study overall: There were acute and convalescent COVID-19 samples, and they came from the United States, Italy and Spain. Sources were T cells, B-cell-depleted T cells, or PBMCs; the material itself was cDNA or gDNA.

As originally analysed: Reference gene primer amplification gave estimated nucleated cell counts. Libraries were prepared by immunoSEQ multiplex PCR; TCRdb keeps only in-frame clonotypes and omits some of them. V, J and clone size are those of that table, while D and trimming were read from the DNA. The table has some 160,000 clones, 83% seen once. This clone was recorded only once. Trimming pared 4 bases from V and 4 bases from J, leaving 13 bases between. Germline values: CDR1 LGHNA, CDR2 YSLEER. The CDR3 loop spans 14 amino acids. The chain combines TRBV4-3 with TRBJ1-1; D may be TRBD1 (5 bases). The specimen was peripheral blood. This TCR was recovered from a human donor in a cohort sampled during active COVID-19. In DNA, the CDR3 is TGCGCCAGCAGCCTGGGGTGGGGGGGCACTGAAGCTTTCTTT. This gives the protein CASSLGWGGTEAFF.